One T cell receptor beta chain is described in this entry. Unmatched junction bases numbered 21, after V lost 3 bases and J lost 1 base. The V gene's germline CDR1 is MDHEN and CDR2 SYDVKM. The CDR3 length is 20 residues. Only in-frame clones appear in the TCRdb table, and some are missing; sequencing was by immunoSEQ multiplex PCR. The sample has 100,000 to 150,000 clones; about 92% are singletons. These data originate in a study of control samples from healthy donors and cancer patients. This receptor was identified in a woman aged 50 to 60 in good health. This chain links TRBV28 with TRBJ2-7; 7 bases fit TRBD2. The material sequenced was blood. Here the CDR3 DNA reads TGTGCCAGCAGTTTGGGATGGGGATCTGCTAGCGGTAGGGATTCCTACGAGCAGTACTTC. Amino acids: CASSLGWGSASGRDSYEQYF.